The 27 T cell receptor beta chains in this list originate from one sample, sequenced in a study of T cells after yellow fever vaccination. TCRdb reprocessed the 5' RACE reads via MiXCR and lists one record per CDR3 protein. The sample contains roughly 400,000 distinct CDR3 sequences, around 20% of which appear only once. The sequences come from PBMCs, collected before the yellow fever booster vaccination. Receptors originate from a man between 18 and 29 years old who received the YFV17D yellow fever vaccine.

This clonotype was detected a few times. The chain carries TRBV12-3 or TRBV12-4 and TRBJ2-7; tentatively, D is TRBD1 (6 bases). There are 14 residues in the CDR3. V was shortened by 1 base and J by 3 bases, with 10 bases between the two germline ends. Here the CDR3 reads CASSLVGRGYEQYF. The CDR3 coding sequence is TGTGCCAGCAGTTTAGTGGGCAGGGGCTACGAGCAGTACTTC.

This clonotype came up a few times. The J gene is TRBJ2-7, the V gene TRBV20-1, with TRBD2 matching over 8 bases. The CDR3 loop spans 14 amino acids. Germline CDR1 reads DFQATT; CDR2 reads SNEGSKA (reference sequence). V gave up 4 bases and J gave up 3 bases; unmatched junction bases: 8. CDR3 DNA sequence: TGCAGTGCTAAACAGAGTAGCGGGGTCTACGAGCAGTACTTC. As protein: CSAKQSSGVYEQYF.

This clonotype was seen a handful of times. V and J are TRBV12-3 or TRBV12-4 and TRBJ2-5; D may be TRBD1 (5 bases). V lost 3 bases to trimming and J lost 2 bases, with 10 bases between them. This CDR3 is built from 14 residues. DNA of the CDR3: TGTGCCAGCAGTTTCACGACAGTACAAGAGACCCAGTACTTC. It translates to CASSFTTVQETQYF.

The chain links TRBV6-2 or TRBV6-3 to TRBJ1-5; D gene uncertain. The CDR3 is 13 residues long. Between the trimmed V and J ends, which lost 5 bases and 0 bases, there was a span of 5 bases. Germline CDR1 MNHEY, CDR2 SVGEGT. The CDR3 sequence is CASSHYSNQPQHF. The CDR3 nucleotides read TGTGCCAGCAGTCATTATAGCAATCAGCCCCAGCATTTT.

This clonotype was observed a few times. The rearrangement joins TRBV6-6 to TRBJ1-1, with a possible D match to TRBD1 (6 bases). The CDR3 loop spans 15 amino acids. Trimming shortened V by 0 bases and J by 0 bases, and 8 bases separated the two germline ends. Germline CDR1 reads MNHNY; CDR2 reads SVGAGI (reference sequence). The CDR3 protein is CASSYSAGVNTEAFF. The CDR3 DNA reads as TGTGCCAGCAGTTACTCTGCAGGGGTGAACACTGAAGCTTTCTTT.

The chain couples TRBV12-3 or TRBV12-4 to TRBJ2-2; 8 nucleotides align to TRBD1. The CDR3 contains 13 residues. After removal of 10 bases from V and 3 bases from J, the junction contained 4 bases not matched to a gene. The CDR3 nucleotides read TGTGCCACGGACAGGGAGCACACCGGGGAGCTGTTTTTT. Its translation is CATDREHTGELFF.

The chain combines TRBV29-1 with TRBJ2-7; the D gene could be TRBD1 or TRBD2 (5 bases each). The CDR3 has 14 amino acids. The V end was cut by 1 base, the J end by 3 bases, with 13 bases between. Germline V gene sequence: CDR1 SQVTM, CDR2 ANQGSEA. The CDR3 DNA reads TGCAGCGTTGAAGGGGCTACAGGAGGCTACGAGCAGTACTTC. It yields the protein CSVEGATGGYEQYF.

This clonotype occurred a few times. The chain carries TRBV18 and TRBJ1-1; D is ambiguous. Germline lookup yields CDR1 KGHSH and CDR2 LQKENI. V was cut by 3 bases and J by 10 bases, with 15 bases left in between. CDR3 size: 13 residues. The CDR3: CASSPGAAEGAFF. CDR3 sequence (DNA): TGTGCCAGCTCACCGGGCGCCGCCGAAGGAGCTTTCTTT.

The chain carries TRBV5-4 and TRBJ1-4, with D hard to call. Germline V gene data show CDR1 as SGHNT and CDR2 as YYREEE (reference sequence). The CDR3 spans 13 residues. Between the trimmed V and J ends, which lost 4 bases and 6 bases, there was a span of 10 bases. CDR3 DNA: TGTGCCAGCAGCCTTGGAGACGATGAAAAACTGTTTTTT. Translated: CASSLGDDEKLFF.

J is TRBJ1-2 and V is TRBV5-1; a possible D gene is TRBD1 (6 bases). The ends were cut back, 3 bases at V and 4 bases at J, with 13 bases in the middle. This CDR3 comprises 14 residues. CDR1 is SGHRS, CDR2 YFSETQ, per germline. The CDR3 sequence: CASSSNRAFYGYTF. CDR3 DNA: TGCGCCAGCAGCTCGAACAGGGCCTTCTATGGCTACACCTTC.

V usage is TRBV5-1 and J usage is TRBJ1-1, with a tentative D call TRBD1 (5 bases). In germline, CDR1 is SGHRS, CDR2 YFSETQ. Deletions cut 9 bases from V and 2 bases from J, with 23 bases between. This CDR3 has 16 amino acids. CDR3 DNA sequence: TGCGCCAACACGCTTTATTTAGGGGAAACAAACACTGAAGCTTTCTTT. Translating gives CANTLYLGETNTEAFF.

This chain's CDR3 is CSARRGGHNEQFF. CDR3 coding DNA: TGCAGTGCCAGACGGGGGGGTCACAATGAGCAGTTCTTC. The gene calls are TRBV20-1 and TRBJ2-1; TRBD2 agrees at 8 bases. V shed 6 bases, J shed 5 bases, and the junction held 6 bases outside the gene matches. The CDR3 has 13 residues. Germline CDR1 reads DFQATT; CDR2 reads SNEGSKA (reference sequence).

Ten or more counts support this clonotype. In DNA, the CDR3 is TGTGCCAGCAGTTACCGGGGGACAGGGGGCGGGGAGCTGTTTTTT. Encoded protein: CASSYRGTGGGELFF. This chain joins TRBV6-5 and TRBJ2-2, with 11 bases that match TRBD1. The J segment lost 7 bases and the V segment lost 2 bases, leaving 3 bases of the junction unmatched. CDR1 MNHEY and CDR2 SVGAGI come from the germline V gene. The CDR3 totals 15 residues.

The table lists this clonotype with a few counts. The J gene is TRBJ2-7, the V gene TRBV27, with TRBD1 matching 10 bases. V dropped 6 bases and J dropped 4; count of bases not matched to a gene: 12. Germline V lookup: CDR1 MNHEY, CDR2 SMNVEV (reference sequence). This CDR3 is built from 16 residues. The DNA of the CDR3 is TGTGCCAGCAGCCCTATCTCGGACAGGGGGTCGTACGAGCAGTACGTC. Translating it yields CASSPISDRGSYEQYV.

This rearrangement joins TRBV27 to TRBJ1-5; D call uncertain. Looked up from germline, CDR1 is MNHEY and CDR2 is SMNVEV (reference sequence). The V gene lost 4 bases and the J gene lost 2 bases, with 9 bases spanning the gap. The CDR3 extends over 14 amino acids. In nucleotides, the CDR3 is TGTGCCAGCAGTTCCCACGGCGGCAATCAGCCCCAGCATTTT. Encoded protein: CASSSHGGNQPQHF.

J is TRBJ2-7 and V is TRBV7-8; D ambiguous. Trimming stripped 1 base from V and 0 bases from J, with 13 bases between. CDR3 length: 16 amino acids. The V gene's germline CDR1 is SGHVS and CDR2 FQNEAQ. This CDR3 is CASSLVPRPSSYEQYF. CDR3 nucleotide sequence: TGTGCCAGCAGCTTAGTACCCAGACCGAGCTCCTACGAGCAGTACTTC.

The chain recombines TRBV7-3 with TRBJ1-2; tentatively, D is TRBD1 (6 bases). Germline V CDR1 and CDR2: SGHTA, FQGTGA. The CDR3 is 15 residues long. V lost 3 bases to trimming and J lost 0 bases, with 11 bases between them. In DNA, the CDR3 is TGTGCCAGCAGCTTGGGGGACACCGCTAACTATGGCTACACCTTC. As protein: CASSLGDTANYGYTF.

This clonotype was counted a few times. The chain carries TRBV3-1 and TRBJ2-5, with TRBD2 identical over 12 bases. Germline V CDR1 and CDR2: LGHDT, YNNKEL (reference sequence). With V trimmed by 0 bases and J by 5 bases, 10 bases remained unmatched. The CDR3 length is 18 residues. The CDR3 DNA is TGTGCCAGCAGCCAAGATATGCCCGGTCTAGCGGGGGGGGAGACCCAGTACTTC. Residues: CASSQDMPGLAGGETQYF.

This chain links TRBV20-1 with TRBJ2-7; TRBD1 might be the D (5 bases). The CDR3 is 14 amino acids. The germline V gene encodes CDR1 DFQATT and CDR2 SNEGSKA (reference sequence). Trimming removed 0 bases at V and 2 bases at J, with 11 bases between. The CDR3 is CSARDSPGPYEQYF. The CDR3 DNA reads as TGCAGTGCTAGAGATTCGCCAGGGCCCTACGAGCAGTACTTC.

The sample holds a few counts of this clonotype. The chain joins TRBV4-2 to TRBJ1-1, with D hard to call. Germline V gene sequence: CDR1 LGHNA, CDR2 YNFKEQ. Trimming shortened V by 0 bases and J by 0 bases, and 8 bases separated the two germline ends. The length of the CDR3 is 15 residues. CDR3 loop: CASSQDRHMNTEAFF. The CDR3 coding sequence is TGTGCCAGCAGCCAAGATCGACATATGAACACTGAAGCTTTCTTT.

This clonotype showed up just a few times. The rearrangement uses TRBV10-3 and TRBJ2-5; D might be TRBD2 (6 bases). V shed 8 bases and J shed 5 bases, with 15 bases lying between them. The CDR3 runs 13 residues. Germline assignment: CDR1 ENHRY and CDR2 SYGVKD. CDR3 sequence reads: CAILSGAGETQYF. The CDR3 DNA sequence: TGTGCCATCTTGTCCGGCGCGGGGGAGACCCAGTACTTC.

This clonotype was picked up a small number of times. The chain links TRBV7-6 to TRBJ2-6, with D unclear. V was shortened by 5 bases and J by 4 bases, with 9 bases between the two germline ends. CDR1 and CDR2 from the germline V gene are SGHVS and FNYEAQ. The CDR3 totals 14 residues. The chain's CDR3 is CASSPMWGANVLTF. The CDR3 region has the DNA TGTGCCAGCAGCCCTATGTGGGGGGCCAACGTCCTGACTTTC.

The table lists this clonotype with a few counts. The chain combines TRBV7-2 with TRBJ2-3; 10 bases align to TRBD2. V lost 3 bases and J lost 5; bases outside the gene matches: 2. CDR1 and CDR2 (germline): SGHTA, FQGNSA. This CDR3 is built from 14 residues. The chain's CDR3 is CASSFRLAGDTQYF. For the CDR3, the DNA is TGTGCCAGCAGCTTTCGACTAGCGGGAGATACGCAGTATTTT.

This clonotype was observed at least ten times. The chain combines TRBV6-5 with TRBJ1-1; D is unclear. V dropped 6 bases and J dropped 1 base, with 9 bases sitting between them. CDR1 MNHEY and CDR2 SVGAGI come from the germline V gene. CDR3 length equals 13 residues. CDR3 loop: CASSLMGNTEAFF. CDR3 DNA sequence: TGTGCCAGCAGCCTTATGGGGAACACTGAAGCTTTCTTT.

V gene TRBV20-1 combines with J gene TRBJ1-5; D is undetermined. The CDR3 is 12 residues long. Germline lookup yields CDR1 DFQATT and CDR2 SNEGSKA (reference sequence). V was pared by 0 bases and J by 6 bases, with 6 bases between. In DNA, the CDR3 is TGCAGTGCTAGAGATGGTCTTCAGCCCCAGCATTTT. This translates into CSARDGLQPQHF.

The rearrangement joins TRBV7-2 to TRBJ1-5, with D unresolved. V lost 3 bases and J lost 4, with 16 bases in between. This CDR3 contains 16 residues. CDR1 SGHTA and CDR2 FQGNSA come from the germline V gene. The CDR3 region is CASSLEPGPLNQPQHF. CDR3 in DNA: TGTGCCAGCAGCTTGGAACCGGGCCCATTAAATCAGCCCCAGCATTTT.

The chain carries TRBV10-3 and TRBJ2-7; 7 bases align to TRBD1. This CDR3 region has 17 residues. Germline V gives CDR1 ENHRY, CDR2 SYGVKD. The V segment lost 1 base and the J segment 0 bases; nucleotides outside the gene matches: 9. The CDR3 spells CAISEYAGQAFSYEQYF. CDR3 coding DNA: TGTGCCATCAGTGAGTACGCCGGACAGGCTTTCTCCTACGAGCAGTACTTC.